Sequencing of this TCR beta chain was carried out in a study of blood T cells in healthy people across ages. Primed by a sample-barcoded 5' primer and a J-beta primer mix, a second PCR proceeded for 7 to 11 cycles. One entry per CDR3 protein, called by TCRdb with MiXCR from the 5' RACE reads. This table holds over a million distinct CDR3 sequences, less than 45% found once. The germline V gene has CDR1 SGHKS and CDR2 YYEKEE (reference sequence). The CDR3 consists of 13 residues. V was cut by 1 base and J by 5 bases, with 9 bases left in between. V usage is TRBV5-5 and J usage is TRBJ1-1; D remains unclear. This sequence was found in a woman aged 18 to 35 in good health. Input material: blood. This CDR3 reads CASSLFVRTEAFF. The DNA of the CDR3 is TGTGCCAGCAGCTTGTTCGTTCGGACTGAAGCTTTCTTT.